This TCR beta chain emerged from a study of vaccination effects on CD4 cells after COVID-19. Subsequent to a culture period of roughly 11 days, CD4+ T cells were isolated. Nucleocapsid antibodies were negative in the vaccine recipients, who had never had SARS-CoV-2 infection. The authors exchanged half the medium for IL-2 medium on days 3 and 7. Sequenced by immunoSEQ multiplex PCR; TCRdb stores in-frame clones only, minus some. The table lists roughly 56,000 clones, over 65% of them singletons. This clone was observed once. The antigen is not known. The starting material was CD4+ T cells from PBMCs cultured without peptide, obtained before COVID-19 vaccination. This clonotype originated in a human donor who received a COVID-19 vaccine.

The CDR3 loop reads CASSSGQGYGYTF. As DNA, the CDR3 is TGTGCCAGCAGTTCTGGACAGGGGTATGGCTACACCTTC. The gene calls are TRBV12-3 or TRBV12-4 and TRBJ1-2, with TRBD1 matching 9 bases. CDR3 size: 13 residues. Losses at the gene ends were 4 bases for V and 5 bases for J; bases not matched to a gene: 2.